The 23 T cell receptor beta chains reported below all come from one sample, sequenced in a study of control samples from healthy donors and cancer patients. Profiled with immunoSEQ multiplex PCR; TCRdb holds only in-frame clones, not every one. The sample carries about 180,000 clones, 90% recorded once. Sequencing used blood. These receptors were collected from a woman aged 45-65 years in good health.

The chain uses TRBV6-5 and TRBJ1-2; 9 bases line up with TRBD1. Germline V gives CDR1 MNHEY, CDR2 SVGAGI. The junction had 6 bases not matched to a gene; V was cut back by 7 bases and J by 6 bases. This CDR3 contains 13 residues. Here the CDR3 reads CASNPQGADGYTF. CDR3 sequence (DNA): TGTGCCAGCAATCCACAGGGGGCGGATGGCTACACCTTC.

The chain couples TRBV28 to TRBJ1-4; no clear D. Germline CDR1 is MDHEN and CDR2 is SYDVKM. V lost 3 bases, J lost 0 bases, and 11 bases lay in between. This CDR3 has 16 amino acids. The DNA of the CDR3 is TGTGCCAGCAGTTTCGGGTCGGGTGCAACTAATGAAAAACTGTTTTTT. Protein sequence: CASSFGSGATNEKLFF.

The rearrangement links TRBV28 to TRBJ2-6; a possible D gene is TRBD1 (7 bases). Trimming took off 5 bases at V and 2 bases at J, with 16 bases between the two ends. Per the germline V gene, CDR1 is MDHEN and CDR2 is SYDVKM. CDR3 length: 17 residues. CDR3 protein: CASSTETGRTGANVLTF. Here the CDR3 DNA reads TGTGCCAGCAGTACAGAGACAGGGAGGACTGGGGCCAACGTCCTGACTTTC.

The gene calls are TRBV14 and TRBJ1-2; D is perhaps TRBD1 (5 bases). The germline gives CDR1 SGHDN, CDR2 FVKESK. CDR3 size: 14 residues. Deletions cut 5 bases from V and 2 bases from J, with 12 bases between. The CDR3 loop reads CASSAWGRNYGYTF. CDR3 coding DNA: TGTGCCAGCAGCGCATGGGGCCGGAACTATGGCTACACCTTC.

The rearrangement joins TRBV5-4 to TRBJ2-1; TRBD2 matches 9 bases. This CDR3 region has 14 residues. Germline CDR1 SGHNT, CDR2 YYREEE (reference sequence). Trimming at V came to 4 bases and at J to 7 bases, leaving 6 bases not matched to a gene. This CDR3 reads CASSPGGGDNEQFF. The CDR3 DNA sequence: TGTGCCAGCAGCCCGGGCGGGGGGGATAATGAGCAGTTCTTC.

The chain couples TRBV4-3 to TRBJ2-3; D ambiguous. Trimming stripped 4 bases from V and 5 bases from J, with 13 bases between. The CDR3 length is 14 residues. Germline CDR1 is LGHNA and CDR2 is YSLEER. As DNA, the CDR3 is TGCGCCAGCAGCCGAGAAGCAGTATTAGATACGCAGTATTTT. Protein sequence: CASSREAVLDTQYF.

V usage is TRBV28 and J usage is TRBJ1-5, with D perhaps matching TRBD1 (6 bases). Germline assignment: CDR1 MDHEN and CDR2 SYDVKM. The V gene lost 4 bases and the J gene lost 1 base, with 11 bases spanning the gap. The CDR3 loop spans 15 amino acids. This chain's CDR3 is CASSWGGASNQPQHF. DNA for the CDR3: TGTGCCAGCAGTTGGGGGGGGGCCAGCAATCAGCCCCAGCATTTT.

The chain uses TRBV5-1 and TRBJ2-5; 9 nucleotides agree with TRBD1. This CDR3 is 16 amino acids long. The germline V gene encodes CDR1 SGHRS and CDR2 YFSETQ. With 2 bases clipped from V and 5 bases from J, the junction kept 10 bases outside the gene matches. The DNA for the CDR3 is TGCGCCAGCAGCTTTCGGACAGGGGTGCTCTCCGAGACCCAGTACTTC. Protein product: CASSFRTGVLSETQYF. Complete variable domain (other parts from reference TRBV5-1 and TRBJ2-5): KAGVTQTPRYLIKTRGQQVTLSCSPISGHRSVSWYQQTPGQGLQFLFEYFSETQRNKGNFPGRFSGRQFSNSRSEMNVSTLELGDSALYLCASSFRTGVLSETQYFGPGTRLLVL.

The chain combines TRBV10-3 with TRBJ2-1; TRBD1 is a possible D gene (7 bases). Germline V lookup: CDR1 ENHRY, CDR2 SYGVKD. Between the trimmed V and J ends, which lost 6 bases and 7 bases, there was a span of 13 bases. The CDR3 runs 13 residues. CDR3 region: CAIREGAGNEQFF. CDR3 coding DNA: TGTGCCATCAGGGAGGGGGCGGGAAATGAGCAGTTCTTC.

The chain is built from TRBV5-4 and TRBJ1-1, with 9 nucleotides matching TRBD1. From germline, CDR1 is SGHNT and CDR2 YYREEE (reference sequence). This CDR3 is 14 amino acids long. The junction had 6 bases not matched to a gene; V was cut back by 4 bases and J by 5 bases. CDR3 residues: CASSKGTGNTEAFF. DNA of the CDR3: TGTGCCAGCAGCAAAGGGACAGGGAATACTGAAGCTTTCTTT.

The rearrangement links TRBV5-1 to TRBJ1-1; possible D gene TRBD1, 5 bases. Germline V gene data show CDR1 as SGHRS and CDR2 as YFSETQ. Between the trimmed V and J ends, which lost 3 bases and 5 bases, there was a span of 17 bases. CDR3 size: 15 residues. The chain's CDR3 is CASSWAVTEGTEAFF. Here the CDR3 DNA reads TGCGCCAGCAGCTGGGCGGTGACGGAGGGGACTGAAGCTTTCTTT. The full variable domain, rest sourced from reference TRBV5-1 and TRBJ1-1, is KAGVTQTPRYLIKTRGQQVTLSCSPISGHRSVSWYQQTPGQGLQFLFEYFSETQRNKGNFPGRFSGRQFSNSRSEMNVSTLELGDSALYLCASSWAVTEGTEAFFGQGTRLTVV.

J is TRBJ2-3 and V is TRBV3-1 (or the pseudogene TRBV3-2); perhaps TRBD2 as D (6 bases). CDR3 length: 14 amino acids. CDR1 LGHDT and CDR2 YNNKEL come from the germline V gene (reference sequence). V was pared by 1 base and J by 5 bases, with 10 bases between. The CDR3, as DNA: TGTGCCAGCAGCCAAGCCAGTAGCGGAGATACGCAGTATTTT. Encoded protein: CASSQASSGDTQYF.

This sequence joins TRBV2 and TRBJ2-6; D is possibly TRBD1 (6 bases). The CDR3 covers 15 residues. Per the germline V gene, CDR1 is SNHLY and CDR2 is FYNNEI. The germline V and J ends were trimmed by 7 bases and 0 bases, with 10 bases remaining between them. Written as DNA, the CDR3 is TGTGCCAGCATAGGGGGAAACTCTGGGGCCAACGTCCTGACTTTC. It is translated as CASIGGNSGANVLTF. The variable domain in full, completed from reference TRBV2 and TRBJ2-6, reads EPEVTQTPSHQVTQMGQEVILRCVPISNHLYFYWYRQILGQKVEFLVSFYNNEISEKSEIFDDQFSVERPDGSNFTLKIRSTKLEDSAMYFCASIGGNSGANVLTFGAGSRLTVL.

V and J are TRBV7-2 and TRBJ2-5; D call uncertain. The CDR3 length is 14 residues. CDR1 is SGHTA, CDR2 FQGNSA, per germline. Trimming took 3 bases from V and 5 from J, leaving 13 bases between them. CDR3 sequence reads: CASSFVLSAETQYF. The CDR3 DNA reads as TGTGCCAGCAGCTTCGTCCTGAGTGCTGAGACCCAGTACTTC. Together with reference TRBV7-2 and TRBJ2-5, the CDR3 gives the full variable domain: GAGVSQSPSNKVTEKGKDVELRCDPISGHTALYWYRQSLGQGLEFLIYFQGNSAPDKSGLPSDRFSAERTGGSVSTLTIQRTQQEDSAVYLCASSFVLSAETQYFGPGTRLLVL.

The CDR3 is CASSHGGEGRYEQYF. In nucleotides, the CDR3 is TGTGCCAGTAGTCACGGGGGAGAGGGCCGGTATGAGCAGTACTTC. The chain combines TRBV19 with TRBJ2-7, with TRBD2 as a possible D gene (6 bases). This CDR3 spans 15 amino acids. The V end lost 5 bases, the J end lost 7 bases, and 21 bases lay between the germline ends. Looked up from germline, CDR1 is LNHDA and CDR2 is SQIVND (reference sequence).

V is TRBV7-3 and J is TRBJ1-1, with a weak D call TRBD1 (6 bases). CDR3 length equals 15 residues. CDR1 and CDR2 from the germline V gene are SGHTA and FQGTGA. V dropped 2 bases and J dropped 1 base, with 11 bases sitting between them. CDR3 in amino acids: CASSLLGHRNTEAFF. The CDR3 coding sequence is TGTGCCAGCAGCTTATTGGGACATAGGAACACTGAAGCTTTCTTT. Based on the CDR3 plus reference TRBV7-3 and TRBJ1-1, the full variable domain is GAGVSQTPSNKVTEKGKYVELRCDPISGHTALYWYRQSLGQGPEFLIYFQGTGAADDSGLPNDRFFAVRPEGSVSTLKIQRTERGDSAVYLCASSLLGHRNTEAFFGQGTRLTVV.

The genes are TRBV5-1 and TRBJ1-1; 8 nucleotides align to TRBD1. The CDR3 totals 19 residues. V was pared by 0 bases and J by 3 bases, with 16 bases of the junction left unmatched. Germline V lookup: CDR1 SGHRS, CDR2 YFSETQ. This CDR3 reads CASSLGVVRDRNLDTEAFF. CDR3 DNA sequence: TGCGCCAGCAGCTTGGGAGTAGTTCGGGACAGGAATCTGGACACTGAAGCTTTCTTT.

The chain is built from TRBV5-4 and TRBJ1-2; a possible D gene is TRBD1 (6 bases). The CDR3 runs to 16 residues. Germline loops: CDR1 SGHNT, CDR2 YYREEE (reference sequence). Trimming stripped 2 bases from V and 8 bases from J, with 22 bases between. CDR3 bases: TGTGCCAGCAGCTTAGACGGACAGCCCGGCCGGTGGGGCTACACCTTC. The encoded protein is CASSLDGQPGRWGYTF.

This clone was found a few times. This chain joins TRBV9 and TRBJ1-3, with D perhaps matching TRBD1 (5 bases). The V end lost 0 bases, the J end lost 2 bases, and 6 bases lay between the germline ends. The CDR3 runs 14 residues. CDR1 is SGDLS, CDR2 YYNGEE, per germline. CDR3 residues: CASSVGTTGNTIYF. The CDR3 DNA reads TGTGCCAGCAGCGTAGGGACAACTGGAAACACCATATATTTT.

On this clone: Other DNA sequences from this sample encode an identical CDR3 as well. CDR3 loop: CASSQVGTGGGLGYTF. The CDR3 coding sequence is TGTGCCAGCAGCCAAGTGGGGACAGGGGGGGGGCTTGGCTACACCTTC. The chain employs TRBV3-1 (or the pseudogene TRBV3-2) and TRBJ1-2; 11 nucleotides match TRBD1. Germline lookup yields CDR1 LGHDT and CDR2 YNNKEL (reference sequence). V shed 1 base, J shed 7 bases, and the junction held 8 bases outside the gene matches. This CDR3 contains 16 residues.

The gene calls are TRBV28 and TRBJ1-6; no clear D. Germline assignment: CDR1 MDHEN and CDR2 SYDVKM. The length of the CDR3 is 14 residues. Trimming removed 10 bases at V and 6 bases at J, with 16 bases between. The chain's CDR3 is CANRGSHANSPLHF. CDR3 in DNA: TGTGCCAACAGAGGGTCACACGCTAATTCACCCCTCCACTTT.

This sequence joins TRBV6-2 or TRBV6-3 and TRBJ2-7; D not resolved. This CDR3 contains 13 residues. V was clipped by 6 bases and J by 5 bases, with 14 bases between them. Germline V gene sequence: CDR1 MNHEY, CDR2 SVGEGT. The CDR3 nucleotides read TGTGCCAGCAGCCACCCGTCCCCGAACGAGCAGTACTTC. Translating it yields CASSHPSPNEQYF.

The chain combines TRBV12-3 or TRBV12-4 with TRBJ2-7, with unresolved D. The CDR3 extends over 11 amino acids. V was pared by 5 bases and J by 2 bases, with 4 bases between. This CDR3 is CASSRAYEQYF. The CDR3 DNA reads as TGTGCCAGCAGTCGTGCCTACGAGCAGTACTTC.